The clone carrying this T cell receptor (beta chain) was detected only a few times. The data belong to a study of blood T cell repertoires in COVID-19. Study summary: Acute and convalescent COVID-19 specimens originated in the United States, Italy and Spain. Sources were T cells, B-cell-depleted T cells, or PBMCs; the material itself was cDNA or gDNA.

The CDR3 length is 17 residues. Losses at the gene ends were 5 bases for V and 4 bases for J; bases not matched to a gene: 10. CDR1 LNHDA and CDR2 SQIVND come from the germline V gene (reference sequence). As handled by the study authors: Cell counts per sample came from amplifying reference gene primers. The method was immunoSEQ multiplex PCR; TCRdb's version includes in-frame clones alone and lacks a portion of them. V, J and clone size derive from that table, while D and trimming were established from the DNA sequence. Seen here are some 250,000 clones, 84% observed once, and the top ten hold 4.2%.

The sequenced sample was peripheral blood. This TCR came from a man aged 55-75 years with acute or convalescent COVID-19. The J gene is TRBJ2-3, the V gene TRBV19, with 12 bases that match TRBD2. The CDR3 is CASSSETSGRLADTQYF. In DNA form, the CDR3 reads TGTGCCAGTAGTTCCGAAACTAGCGGGAGGTTGGCAGATACGCAGTATTTT. Filled out from reference TRBV19 and TRBJ2-3, the complete variable domain reads DGGITQSPKYLFRKEGQNVTLSCEQNLNHDAMYWYRQDPGQGLRLIYYSQIVNDFQKGDIAEGYSVSREKKESFPLTVTSAQKNPTAFYLCASSSETSGRLADTQYFGPGTRLTVL.